The 28 T cell receptor beta chains given below trace back to one sample, sequenced in a study of control samples from healthy donors and cancer patients (dated by TCRdb to 2020 to 2022). The library was generated by the immunoSEQ multiplex PCR assay. This immuneACCESS table, as held by TCRdb, lists in-frame sequences with V and J called but not all clones. Of the missing ones, under half trace to an unresolved V gene in checked studies; the others have no known cause. The sample's table covers roughly 200,000 clones. Roughly 2% of the sample is held by the ten biggest clonotypes. The sequencing input was blood. The receptor source for this set is a woman between 25 and 40 years old in good health.

The J gene is TRBJ2-7, the V gene TRBV29-1; D could derive from TRBD1 or TRBD2 (7 bases each). The CDR3 totals 15 residues. The V and J ends lost 1 base and 0 bases respectively, with 13 bases between them. Germline V lookup: CDR1 SQVTM, CDR2 ANQGSEA. The CDR3 is CSVEGGGQTSYEQYF. In DNA form, the CDR3 reads TGCAGCGTTGAAGGGGGGGGACAGACCTCCTACGAGCAGTACTTC.

This chain connects TRBV4-1 to TRBJ1-5, with 10 bases identical to TRBD1. CDR1 MGHRA and CDR2 YSYEKL come from the germline V gene. This CDR3 contains 15 residues. The V segment lost 0 bases and the J segment 5 bases; nucleotides outside the gene matches: 1. The CDR3 protein is CASSQEDRGYQPQHF. The CDR3 DNA reads as TGCGCCAGCAGCCAAGAGGACAGGGGGTATCAGCCCCAGCATTTT.

This chain uses TRBV3-1 (or the pseudogene TRBV3-2) with TRBJ1-6; D perhaps matches TRBD1 (6 bases). This CDR3 has 12 residues. The germline V gene has CDR1 LGHDT and CDR2 YNNKEL (reference sequence). Deletions cut 4 bases from V and 16 bases from J, with 14 bases between. The CDR3 loop is CASSLDRISLHF. CDR3 DNA: TGTGCCAGCAGCCTAGACAGGATATCACTCCACTTT.

The genes are TRBV5-1 and TRBJ1-2; 8 nucleotides match TRBD1. This CDR3 has 15 residues. The V gene end was trimmed by 4 bases and the J gene end by 8 bases; junction bases not matched to a gene: 13. The germline V gene encodes CDR1 SGHRS and CDR2 YFSETQ. CDR3 nucleotide sequence: TGCGCCAGCAGCCCGGGACAGGATCTTGGAATCGGCTACACCTTC. Translating gives CASSPGQDLGIGYTF.

CDR3 bases: TGTGCCAGCAGCTTGGAGACAGCAAATTCACCCCTCCACTTT. Its translation is CASSLETANSPLHF. V gene TRBV5-4 combines with J gene TRBJ1-6; possible D gene TRBD1, 5 bases. This CDR3 comprises 14 residues. Trimming cost V 0 bases and J 7 bases, with 8 bases left between them. Germline values: CDR1 SGHNT, CDR2 YYREEE (reference sequence).

The rearrangement joins TRBV6-4 to TRBJ1-6; perhaps TRBD1 as D (5 bases). Germline loops: CDR1 MRHNA, CDR2 SNTAGT. There are 14 residues in the CDR3. V gave up 6 bases and J gave up 6 bases, with 12 bases separating them. The CDR3 loop is CASRGRGPNSPLHF. CDR3 nucleotide sequence: TGTGCCAGCAGGGGACGGGGACCTAATTCACCCCTCCACTTT.

The J gene is TRBJ1-3, the V gene TRBV10-3; D gene uncertain. Between the trimmed V and J ends, which lost 10 bases and 0 bases, there was a span of 22 bases. The CDR3 contains 17 residues. The germline CDR1 and CDR2 sequences are ENHRY and SYGVKD. The CDR3 loop reads CATEKREITYSGNTIYF. The DNA of the CDR3 is TGTGCCACCGAGAAGCGGGAGATTACTTACTCTGGAAACACCATATATTTT.

This rearrangement joins TRBV5-1 to TRBJ2-1; D gene uncertain. Looked up from germline, CDR1 is SGHRS and CDR2 is YFSETQ. Trimming shortened V by 1 base and J by 2 bases, and 10 bases separated the two germline ends. CDR3 size: 15 residues. CDR3 coding DNA: TGCGCCAGCAGCTTGTACGAGGTCCCCTACAATGAGCAGTTCTTC. Encoded protein: CASSLYEVPYNEQFF.

Note on this clone: The sample carries other DNA sequences with the same CDR3. The chain recombines TRBV24-1 with TRBJ2-1; D gene ambiguous. Trimming cost V 4 bases and J 4 bases, with 4 bases left between them. This CDR3 spans 12 amino acids. Germline CDR1 reads KGHDR; CDR2 reads SFDVKD. CDR3 region: CATSENYNEQFF. CDR3 coding DNA: TGTGCCACCAGTGAAAATTACAATGAGCAGTTCTTC.

The chain carries TRBV19 and TRBJ1-1; no clear D gene. V was shortened by 1 base and J by 0 bases, with 12 bases between the two germline ends. Germline CDR1 LNHDA, CDR2 SQIVND (reference sequence). There are 16 residues in the CDR3. The DNA of the CDR3 is TGTGCCAGTAGTATAGGGGTTACACGAATGAACACTGAAGCTTTCTTT. As protein: CASSIGVTRMNTEAFF.

CDR3 sequence (DNA): TGTGCCAGTAGTATGGTGAGGGGCGGGGAGCTGTTTTTT. Its protein is CASSMVRGGELFF. The chain joins TRBV19 to TRBJ2-2; D tentatively reads TRBD1 or TRBD2 (5 bases each). Per the germline V gene, CDR1 is LNHDA and CDR2 is SQIVND (reference sequence). Trimming cost V 3 bases and J 7 bases, with 9 bases left between them. This CDR3 region has 13 residues.

The chain is built from TRBV9 and TRBJ2-7, with unresolved D. CDR3 size: 15 residues. Germline V gives CDR1 SGDLS, CDR2 YYNGEE. V was shortened by 0 bases and J by 6 bases, with 16 bases between the two germline ends. For the CDR3, the DNA is TGTGCCAGCAGCGTAGAGGGCGGCCTCCGGGTCGAGCAGTACTTC. Translated: CASSVEGGLRVEQYF.

V usage is TRBV6-5 and J usage is TRBJ1-4, with D hard to call. The CDR3 runs to 10 residues. Trimming pared 4 bases from V and 12 bases from J, leaving 6 bases between. Germline loops: CDR1 MNHEY, CDR2 SVGAGI. This CDR3 reads CASSLGQLFF. DNA for the CDR3: TGTGCCAGCAGTTTAGGGCAACTGTTTTTT.

The V call is TRBV3-1 (or the pseudogene TRBV3-2), the J call TRBJ1-4; D is possibly TRBD1 (5 bases). V lost 1 base and J lost 7, with 16 bases in between. The CDR3 is 16 amino acids. The V gene's germline CDR1 is LGHDT and CDR2 YNNKEL (reference sequence). The chain's CDR3 is CASSQGQDSSSEKLFF. Written as DNA, the CDR3 is TGTGCCAGCAGCCAAGGGCAAGACAGTTCTTCTGAAAAACTGTTTTTT.

V usage is TRBV4-1 and J usage is TRBJ2-3; 7 bases align to TRBD2. Germline assignment: CDR1 MGHRA and CDR2 YSYEKL. This CDR3 has 14 residues. J lost 13 bases, V lost 1 base, and 11 bases had no gene match. CDR3 amino acids: CASSQAGTTQEKYF. In nucleotides, the CDR3 is TGCGCCAGCAGCCAAGCCGGGACTACTCAGGAAAAGTATTTT.

The chain is built from TRBV4-1 and TRBJ2-7, with TRBD2 as a possible D gene (6 bases). CDR3 length equals 17 residues. Germline CDR1 is MGHRA and CDR2 is YSYEKL. The ends were cut back, 0 bases at V and 5 bases at J, with 20 bases in the middle. CDR3 amino acids: CASSQDWDSPGVDEQYF. Here the CDR3 DNA reads TGCGCCAGCAGCCAAGATTGGGACTCCCCGGGGGTCGACGAGCAGTACTTC.

V is TRBV6-2 or TRBV6-3 and J is TRBJ2-7, with 8 positions matching TRBD1. Germline V gene data show CDR1 as MNHEY and CDR2 as SVGEGT. The ends lost 5 bases at V and 3 bases at J; junction bases unmatched: 9. This CDR3 has 15 amino acids. CDR3 nucleotide sequence: TGTGCCAGCAGTCCCCGGGACAGGATATACTACGAGCAGTACTTC. This translates into CASSPRDRIYYEQYF.

V and J are TRBV12-1 and TRBJ2-7; no check of the table's D call, TRBD1, against the DNA was made. TRBV12-1 counts as a pseudogene. The CDR3 runs to 15 residues. CDR3 amino acids: CASLPARQDFYEQYF. The CDR3 nucleotides are TGTGCCAGCCTTCCTGCTCGACAGGATTTTTACGAGCAGTACTTC.

V usage is TRBV27 and J usage is TRBJ1-6, with 8 bases that match TRBD1. The CDR3 is 15 amino acids. Germline values: CDR1 MNHEY, CDR2 SMNVEV (reference sequence). V lost 6 bases, J lost 9 bases, and 10 bases stayed unmatched. CDR3 loop: CASSRQTGAGSPLHF. As DNA, the CDR3 is TGTGCCAGCAGCCGGCAGACAGGGGCTGGTTCACCCCTCCACTTT.

This chain joins TRBV9 and TRBJ1-1; 8 bases are shared with TRBD1. Germline V CDR1 and CDR2: SGDLS, YYNGEE. The CDR3 has 19 amino acids. V gave up 0 bases and J gave up 1 base; unmatched junction bases: 14. The CDR3 DNA reads as TGTGCCAGCAGCGTAGTGTCTGTAGGGACAGGAGGGGGGAACACTGAAGCTTTCTTT. Protein product: CASSVVSVGTGGGNTEAFF.

The chain uses TRBV29-1 and TRBJ1-2; D call uncertain. The CDR3 runs 10 residues. Trimming cost V 6 bases and J 8 bases, with 10 bases left between them. Germline V gene lookup returns CDR1 SQVTM and CDR2 ANQGSEA. CDR3 sequence: CSVGLGGYTF. In DNA, the CDR3 is TGCAGCGTCGGCCTGGGGGGCTACACCTTC. Complete variable domain (other parts from reference TRBV29-1 and TRBJ1-2): SAVISQKPSRDICQRGTSLTIQCQVDSQVTMMFWYRQQPGQSLTLIATANQGSEATYESGFVIDKFPISRPNLTFSTLTVSNMSPEDSSIYLCSVGLGGYTFGSGTRLTVV.

The V and J genes are TRBV5-1 and TRBJ1-2; D possibly corresponds to TRBD1 (6 bases). The germline V gene encodes CDR1 SGHRS and CDR2 YFSETQ. V was pared by 0 bases and J by 0 bases, with 9 bases between. The CDR3 consists of 15 residues. CDR3 sequence reads: CASSLVSGANYGYTF. The CDR3 bases are TGCGCCAGCAGCTTGGTTTCAGGGGCTAACTATGGCTACACCTTC.

This sequence joins TRBV4-2 and TRBJ1-1, with D tentatively TRBD1 (6 bases). Germline CDR1 and CDR2: LGHNA and YNFKEQ. The CDR3 covers 14 residues. Trimming left V 0 bases short and J 4 bases short, with 9 bases between. The CDR3 protein is CASSQDRGATEAFF. CDR3 nucleotide sequence: TGTGCCAGCAGCCAAGACCGGGGGGCCACTGAAGCTTTCTTT.

The rearrangement links TRBV28 to TRBJ2-7, with a possible D match to TRBD2 (6 bases). Trimming left V 7 bases short and J 3 bases short, with 19 bases between. CDR1 is MDHEN and CDR2 is SYDVKM in the germline V gene. The CDR3 is made up of 15 amino acids. In DNA form, the CDR3 reads TGTGCCAGCACCGACCCGACGGGACTGGGCTACGAGCAGTACTTC. It specifies CASTDPTGLGYEQYF.

This chain links TRBV21-1 with TRBJ1-5; TRBD1, the D gene given by the table, was not confirmed from the DNA. TRBV21-1 is a known pseudogene. This CDR3 spans 18 amino acids. CDR3 in DNA: TGTGCCAGCAGCCCCCGGGTTAGACAGCCTAGGAGCAATCAGCCCCAGCATTTT. Protein sequence: CASSPRVRQPRSNQPQHF.

The chain links TRBV4-1 to TRBJ2-1, with 10 bases matching TRBD2. The CDR3 sequence is 17 residues long. J was trimmed by 9 bases and V by 5 bases; bases with no gene match: 16. Germline CDR1 MGHRA, CDR2 YSYEKL. The CDR3 sequence: CASSSTGTSVRLGEQFF. CDR3 nucleotides: TGCGCCAGCAGCTCAACCGGGACTAGCGTAAGGTTGGGTGAGCAGTTCTTC.

This chain connects TRBV20-1 to TRBJ2-3, with 11 positions matching TRBD2. Trimming at V came to 3 bases and at J to 1 base, leaving 3 bases not matched to a gene. This CDR3 contains 15 residues. Germline V gene lookup returns CDR1 DFQATT and CDR2 SNEGSKA (reference sequence). The CDR3 loop reads CSASSGGVGTDTQYF. For the CDR3, the DNA is TGCAGTGCTAGTAGCGGGGGGGTTGGCACAGATACGCAGTATTTT.

This chain uses TRBV2 with TRBJ2-5, with 8 nucleotides matching TRBD1. CDR3 length: 13 residues. Germline V gives CDR1 SNHLY, CDR2 FYNNEI. Trimming removed 6 bases from V and 3 bases from J; junction bases left unmatched: 3. The CDR3 loop reads CASSVDREETQYF. In DNA form, the CDR3 reads TGTGCCAGCAGCGTGGACAGGGAAGAGACCCAGTACTTC.